Following are 6 T cell receptor beta chains from one sample sequenced in a study of blood T cell repertoires in COVID-19. Generated by immunoSEQ multiplex PCR, the TCRdb table keeps only in-frame clones and is missing some. The data show approximately 76,000 clones, with about 90% seen just once and more than 15% held by the top ten. Sequencing was carried out using peripheral blood. The receptors were gathered from a man older than 75 in a cohort sampled during active COVID-19.

The chain recombines TRBV21-1 with TRBJ2-5; the table's D call, TRBD2, was not checked against the DNA. TRBV21-1 is flagged as a pseudogene. The CDR3 covers 16 residues. Written as DNA, the CDR3 is TGTGCCAGCAGCACCCCTGGGCGGGGGTCTCAAGAGACCCAGTACTTC. It specifies CASSTPGRGSQETQYF.

The chain carries TRBV5-1 and TRBJ2-7; D possibly corresponds to TRBD1 (5 bases). The CDR3 length is 16 residues. The germline V and J ends were trimmed by 7 bases and 7 bases, with 27 bases remaining between them. CDR1 is SGHRS, CDR2 YFSETQ, per germline. DNA of the CDR3: TGCGCCAGCTCCCTTTCGGCGACAGACGTAACAAGTGAGCAGTACTTC. Translation: CASSLSATDVTSEQYF.

This clone was counted once. The rearrangement joins TRBV6-5 to TRBJ2-1; TRBD2 matches at 7 bases. With V trimmed by 2 bases and J by 9 bases, 4 bases remained unmatched. Per germline, CDR1 MNHEY and CDR2 SVGAGI. This CDR3 has 13 amino acids. CDR3 residues: CASSYRREGEQFF. CDR3 DNA sequence: TGTGCCAGCAGTTACCGCAGGGAGGGTGAGCAGTTCTTC.

The chain combines TRBV6-1 with TRBJ1-4, with D hard to call. V dropped 1 base and J dropped 6 bases, with 6 bases sitting between them. The CDR3 is 13 amino acids. Germline values: CDR1 MNHNS, CDR2 SASEGT. In nucleotides, the CDR3 is TGTGCCAGCAGTGAAGTTCCGGATGAAAAACTGTTTTTT. Its protein product is CASSEVPDEKLFF.

V is TRBV15 and J is TRBJ2-2; D gene uncertain. Trimming took 4 bases from V and 1 from J, leaving 7 bases between them. This CDR3 is 14 amino acids long. In germline, CDR1 is LNHNV, CDR2 YYDKDF (reference sequence). The CDR3 DNA follows: TGTGCCACCAGCATATACAGGAACACCGGGGAGCTGTTTTTT. It codes for CATSIYRNTGELFF.

The gene calls are TRBV28 and TRBJ1-3, with D unresolved. Trimming removed 11 bases at V and 0 bases at J, with 11 bases between. The CDR3 is made up of 13 amino acids. Germline V gene lookup returns CDR1 MDHEN and CDR2 SYDVKM. The CDR3 protein is CAGRRSSGNTIYF. In DNA, the CDR3 is TGTGCCGGTCGGAGAAGCTCTGGAAACACCATATATTTT.